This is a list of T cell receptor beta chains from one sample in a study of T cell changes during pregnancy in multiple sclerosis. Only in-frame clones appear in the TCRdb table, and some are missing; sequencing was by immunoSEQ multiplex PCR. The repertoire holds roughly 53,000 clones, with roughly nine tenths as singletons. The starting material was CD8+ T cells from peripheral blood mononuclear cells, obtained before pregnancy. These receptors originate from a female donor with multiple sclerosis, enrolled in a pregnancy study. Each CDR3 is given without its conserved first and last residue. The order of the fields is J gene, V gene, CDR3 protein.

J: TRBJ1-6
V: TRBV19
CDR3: ASSPMGQNYNSPLH

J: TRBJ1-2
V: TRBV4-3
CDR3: ASSQDRTGDYGYT

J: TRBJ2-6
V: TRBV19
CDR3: ASSIGASGLLAGANVLT

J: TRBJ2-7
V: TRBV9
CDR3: ASSVRGGGDSLYEQY

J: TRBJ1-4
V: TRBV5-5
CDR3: ASSSSQGWDEKLF

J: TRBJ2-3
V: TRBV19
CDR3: ASSIKSSSGGTKRTQY

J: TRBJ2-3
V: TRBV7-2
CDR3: ASSLSGGATDTQY

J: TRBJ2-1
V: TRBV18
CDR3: ASSPSGGVNNEQF

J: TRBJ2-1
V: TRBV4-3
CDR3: ASSQYLVSYNEQF

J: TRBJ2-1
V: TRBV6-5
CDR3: ASSYWRGDHNEQF

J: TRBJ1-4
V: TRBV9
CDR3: ASSVTDSINEKLF

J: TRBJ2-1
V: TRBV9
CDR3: ASNPLAGGPDEQF

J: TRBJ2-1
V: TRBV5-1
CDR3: ASSLGSGGYNEQF

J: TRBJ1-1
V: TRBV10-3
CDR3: AISDPDRALNEAF

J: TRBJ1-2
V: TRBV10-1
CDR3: ASSESWRIYGYT

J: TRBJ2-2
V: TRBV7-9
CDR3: ASSHLRGLAGELF

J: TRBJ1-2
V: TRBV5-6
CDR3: ASSLAGERLYGYT

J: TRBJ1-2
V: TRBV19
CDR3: ASISRDRVMQAKGYT

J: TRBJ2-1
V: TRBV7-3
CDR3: ASSLIGGGTEQF

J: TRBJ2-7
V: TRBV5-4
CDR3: ASSLESSSYEQY

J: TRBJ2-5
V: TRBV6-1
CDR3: ASSVGVGALRETQY

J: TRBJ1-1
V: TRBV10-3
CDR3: AISAAAVNTEAF

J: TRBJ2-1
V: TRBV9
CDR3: ASSVGAGRGNEQF

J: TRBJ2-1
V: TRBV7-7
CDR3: ATRAGGASYNEQF

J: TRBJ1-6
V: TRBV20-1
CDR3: SATPDSSLH

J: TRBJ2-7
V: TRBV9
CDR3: ASSATGSREQY

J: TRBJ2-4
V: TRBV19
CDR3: ASSIGGYGENIQY

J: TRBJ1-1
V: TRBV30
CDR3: AWTAGNTEAF

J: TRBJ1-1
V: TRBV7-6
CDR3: ASSLTENEAF

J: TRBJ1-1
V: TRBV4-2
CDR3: ASSRGGNTEAF

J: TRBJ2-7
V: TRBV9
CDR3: ASSVVRYYEQY

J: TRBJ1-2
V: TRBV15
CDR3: ATSSIGVGYGYT

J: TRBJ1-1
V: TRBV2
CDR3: ASGTGGAGTEAF

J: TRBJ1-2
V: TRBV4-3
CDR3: ASSRDRDNYGYT

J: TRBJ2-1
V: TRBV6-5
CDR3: ASSPGGNEQF

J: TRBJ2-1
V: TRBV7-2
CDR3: ASSGQSSYNEQF

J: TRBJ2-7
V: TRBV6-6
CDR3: ASSYLQGSYEQY

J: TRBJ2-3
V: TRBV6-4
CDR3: ASSDSGGADTQY

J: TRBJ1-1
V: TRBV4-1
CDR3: ASSHRQNTEAF

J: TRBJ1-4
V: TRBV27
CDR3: ASSSHTSTNEKLF

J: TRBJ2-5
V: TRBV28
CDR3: ASSFKWGQEETQY

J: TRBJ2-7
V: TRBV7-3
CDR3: ASSSGLGGSYEQY

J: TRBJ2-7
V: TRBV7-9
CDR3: ASSLVGAFYEQY

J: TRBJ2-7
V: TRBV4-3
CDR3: ASSQDFGGAYEQY

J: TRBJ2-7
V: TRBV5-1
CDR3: ASSPGVGEQY

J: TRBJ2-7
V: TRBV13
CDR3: ASSQAARGYEQY

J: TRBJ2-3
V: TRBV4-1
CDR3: ASRARVVDDTQY

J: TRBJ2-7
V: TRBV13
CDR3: ASSLFRDYEQY

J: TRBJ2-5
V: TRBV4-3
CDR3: ASSQVSSGAQETQY

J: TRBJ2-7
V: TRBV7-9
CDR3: ASSLRQVSEQY

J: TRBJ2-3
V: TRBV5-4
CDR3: ASNTRGTSGVPSTDTQY

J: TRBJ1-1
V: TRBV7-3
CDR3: ASSHFTDTEAF

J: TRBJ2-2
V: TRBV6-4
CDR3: ASSPPAGDTGELF

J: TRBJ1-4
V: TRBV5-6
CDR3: ASGAGTGSEKLF

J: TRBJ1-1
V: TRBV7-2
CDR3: ASSASLGGNTEAF

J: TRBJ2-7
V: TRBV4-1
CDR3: ASSPPGQVNEQY

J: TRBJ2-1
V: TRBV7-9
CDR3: ASGAGQSVYNEQF

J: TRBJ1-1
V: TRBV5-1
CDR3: ASSLAGLHTEAF

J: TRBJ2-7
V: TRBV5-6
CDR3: ASSSLQGEWEQY